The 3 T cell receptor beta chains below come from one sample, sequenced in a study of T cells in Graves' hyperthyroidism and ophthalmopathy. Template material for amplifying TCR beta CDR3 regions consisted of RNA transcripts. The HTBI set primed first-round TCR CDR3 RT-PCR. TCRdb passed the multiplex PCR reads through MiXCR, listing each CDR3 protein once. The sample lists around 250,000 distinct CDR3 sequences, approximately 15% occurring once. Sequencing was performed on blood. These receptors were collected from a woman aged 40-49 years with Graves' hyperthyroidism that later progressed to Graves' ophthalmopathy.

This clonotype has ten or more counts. The CDR3: CASSQGTEQYF. The CDR3 DNA is TGTGCCAGCAGCCAAGGGACAGAGCAGTACTTC. The rearrangement uses TRBV6-1 and TRBJ2-7; D possibly corresponds to TRBD1 (6 bases). Per germline, CDR1 MNHNS and CDR2 SASEGT. The V gene lost 6 bases and the J gene lost 7 bases, with 10 bases spanning the gap. There are 11 residues in the CDR3.

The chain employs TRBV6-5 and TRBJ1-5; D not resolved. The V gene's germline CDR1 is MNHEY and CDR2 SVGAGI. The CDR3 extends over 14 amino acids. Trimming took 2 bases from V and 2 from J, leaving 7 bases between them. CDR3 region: CASSYKAGNQPQHF. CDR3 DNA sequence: TGTGCCAGCAGTTACAAGGCCGGCAATCAGCCCCAGCATTTT.

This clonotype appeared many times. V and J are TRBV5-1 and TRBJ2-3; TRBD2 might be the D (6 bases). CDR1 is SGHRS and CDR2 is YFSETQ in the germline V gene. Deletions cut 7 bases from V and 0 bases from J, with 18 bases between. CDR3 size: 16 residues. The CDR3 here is CASVPPSTSSTDTQYF. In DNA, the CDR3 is TGCGCCAGCGTCCCACCTTCGACTAGTAGCACAGATACGCAGTATTTT.